Below are 8 T cell receptor beta chains sequenced from a single sample in a study of glioma-infiltrating T cells after dendritic cell vaccination. Some clones are missing from TCRdb's copy, which holds only in-frame ones; the method was immunoSEQ multiplex PCR. This sample has about 95,000 clones, with about 84% found just once. Sample: blood, taken before dendritic cell vaccination. These receptors were obtained from a human donor with glioblastoma.

V gene TRBV29-1 combines with J gene TRBJ1-2, with 9 positions matching TRBD1. Germline loops: CDR1 SQVTM, CDR2 ANQGSEA. V trimming: 3 bases; J trimming: 0 bases; junction bases outside the gene matches: 5. The CDR3 totals 15 residues. CDR3 DNA: TGCAGCGTTGAGACAGGGGGGGTAGCTAACTATGGCTACACCTTC. It encodes CSVETGGVANYGYTF.

V and J are TRBV5-1 and TRBJ2-1; TRBD2 matches 10 bases. This CDR3 region has 15 residues. The ends lost 3 bases at V and 5 bases at J; junction bases unmatched: 5. The germline V gene has CDR1 SGHRS and CDR2 YFSETQ. The CDR3: CASSSLAGADNEQFF. DNA of the CDR3: TGCGCCAGCAGCTCCCTAGCGGGGGCCGACAATGAGCAGTTCTTC. Using reference TRBV5-1 and TRBJ2-1 for the parts outside the CDR3, the full variable domain is KAGVTQTPRYLIKTRGQQVTLSCSPISGHRSVSWYQQTPGQGLQFLFEYFSETQRNKGNFPGRFSGRQFSNSRSEMNVSTLELGDSALYLCASSSLAGADNEQFFGPGTRLTVL.

This clone was counted once. The chain recombines TRBV27 with TRBJ1-1, with D uncertain. Looked up from germline, CDR1 is MNHEY and CDR2 is SMNVEV (reference sequence). CDR3 length: 13 amino acids. V shed 2 bases and J shed 4 bases, with 8 bases lying between them. The CDR3 is CASSLTGVTEAFF. CDR3 DNA sequence: TGTGCCAGCAGTTTAACCGGGGTCACTGAAGCTTTCTTT.

The chain has TRBV28 and TRBJ1-5; 8 bases map to TRBD1. V was pared by 4 bases and J by 5 bases, with 7 bases of the junction left unmatched. CDR3 size: 15 residues. From germline, CDR1 is MDHEN and CDR2 SYDVKM. CDR3 DNA: TGTGCCAGCAGTTCCCCAGCAGGGGGCTATCAGCCCCAGCATTTT. Translated, it gives CASSSPAGGYQPQHF.

The genes are TRBV25-1 and TRBJ2-4; TRBD2 matches 11 bases. Germline lookup yields CDR1 MGHDK and CDR2 SYGVNS. The V gene end was trimmed by 2 bases and the J gene end by 10 bases; junction bases not matched to a gene: 10. CDR3 size: 16 residues. Here the CDR3 DNA reads TGTGCCAGCAGTGAAACCCTTAGCGGGAGGGCCGATATTCAGTACTTC. Translating gives CASSETLSGRADIQYF.

The chain joins TRBV4-2 to TRBJ1-2; 7 bases agree with TRBD1. The CDR3 consists of 14 residues. With V trimmed by 3 bases and J by 4 bases, 5 bases remained unmatched. Germline V gene sequence: CDR1 LGHNA, CDR2 YNFKEQ. This CDR3 reads CASSQAGQLYGYTF. DNA of the CDR3: TGTGCCAGCAGCCAGGCGGGACAGCTCTATGGCTACACCTTC.

DNA for the CDR3: TGTGCCAGCAGCTTTGAACAGGAACAAGAGACCCAGTACTTC. Residues: CASSFEQEQETQYF. The rearrangement joins TRBV7-9 to TRBJ2-5; D might be TRBD1 (5 bases). In germline, CDR1 is SEHNR, CDR2 FQNEAQ (reference sequence). The CDR3 sequence is 14 residues long. Trimming stripped 3 bases from V and 2 bases from J, with 10 bases between.

This chain joins TRBV10-3 and TRBJ1-5; 7 bases line up with TRBD1. The CDR3 totals 16 residues. Germline V gene sequence: CDR1 ENHRY, CDR2 SYGVKD. With V trimmed by 3 bases and J by 2 bases, 7 bases remained unmatched. This CDR3 reads CAISDSGQVGNQPQHF. The CDR3 DNA reads as TGTGCCATCAGTGATTCAGGACAGGTTGGCAATCAGCCCCAGCATTTT.